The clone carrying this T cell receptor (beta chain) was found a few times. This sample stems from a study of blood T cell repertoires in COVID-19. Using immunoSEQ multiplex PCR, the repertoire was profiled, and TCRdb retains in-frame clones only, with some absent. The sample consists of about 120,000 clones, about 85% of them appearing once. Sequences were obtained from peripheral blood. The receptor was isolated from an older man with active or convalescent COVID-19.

In DNA, the CDR3 is TGTGCCAGCAGCTCACTTAATGAAAAACTGTTTTTT. Translation gives CASSSLNEKLFF. J is TRBJ1-4 and V is TRBV11-2; no definite D call. V lost 4 bases, J lost 4 bases, and 4 bases lay in between. The CDR3 totals 12 residues. Germline CDR1 is SGHAT and CDR2 is FQNNGV.